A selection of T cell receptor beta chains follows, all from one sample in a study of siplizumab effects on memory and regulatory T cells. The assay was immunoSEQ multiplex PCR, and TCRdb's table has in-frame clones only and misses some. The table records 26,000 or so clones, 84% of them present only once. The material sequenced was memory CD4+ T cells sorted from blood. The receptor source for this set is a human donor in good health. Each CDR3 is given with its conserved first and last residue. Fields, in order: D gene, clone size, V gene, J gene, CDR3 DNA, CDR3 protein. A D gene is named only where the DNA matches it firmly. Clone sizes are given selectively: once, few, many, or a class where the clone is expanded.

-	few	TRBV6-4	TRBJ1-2	TGTGCCAGCAGTCTAGAAGAGGGCTCGGCCTATGGCTACACCTTC	CASSLEEGSAYGYTF
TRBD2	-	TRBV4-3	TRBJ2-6	TGCGCCAGCAGCCTAGTAAGTGGGAGGGACTCTGGGGCCAACGTCCTGACTTTC	CASSLVSGRDSGANVLTF
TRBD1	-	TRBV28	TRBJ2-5	TGTGCCAGCATATCACAGGGGTTGAAGACCCAGTACTTC	CASISQGLKTQYF
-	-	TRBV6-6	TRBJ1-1	TGTGCCAGCAGAATAATAATGGGCACTGAAGCTTTCTTT	CASRIIMGTEAFF
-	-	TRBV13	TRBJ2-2	TGTGCCAGCGCGAGGGGGGATGGCACCGGGGAGCTGTTTTTT	CASARGDGTGELFF
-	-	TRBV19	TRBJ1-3	TGTGCCGTTGCTGGGTCCTCTCGAAACACCATATATTTT	CAVAGSSRNTIYF
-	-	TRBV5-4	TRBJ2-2	TGTGCCAGCAGCTTGGGGACCTTCACTACGGGGACCGGGGAGCTGTTTTTT	CASSLGTFTTGTGELFF
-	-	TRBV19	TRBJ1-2	TGTGCCAGTAGTCCAGAGATAGCTAACTATGGCTACACCTTC	CASSPEIANYGYTF
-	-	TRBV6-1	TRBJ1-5	TGTGCCAGCAGTGTTGGGACTCCCCGTGCGGATCAGCCCCAGCATTTT	CASSVGTPRADQPQHF
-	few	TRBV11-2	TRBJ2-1	TGTGCCAGCAGCTTAGCCGAGAGGCATGAGCAGTTCTTC	CASSLAERHEQFF